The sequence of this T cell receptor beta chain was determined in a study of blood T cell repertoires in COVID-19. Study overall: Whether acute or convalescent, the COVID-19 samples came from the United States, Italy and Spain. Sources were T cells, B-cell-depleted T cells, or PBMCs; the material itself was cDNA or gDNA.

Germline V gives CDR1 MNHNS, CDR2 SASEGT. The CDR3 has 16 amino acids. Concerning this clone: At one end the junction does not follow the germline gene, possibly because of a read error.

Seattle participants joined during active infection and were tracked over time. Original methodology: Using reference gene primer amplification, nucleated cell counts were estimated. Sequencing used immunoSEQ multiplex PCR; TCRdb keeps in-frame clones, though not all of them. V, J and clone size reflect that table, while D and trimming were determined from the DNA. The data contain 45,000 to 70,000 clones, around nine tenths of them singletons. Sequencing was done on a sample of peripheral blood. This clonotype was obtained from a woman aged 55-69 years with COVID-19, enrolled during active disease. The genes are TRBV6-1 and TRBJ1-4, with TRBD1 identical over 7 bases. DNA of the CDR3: TGTGCCAGCAGTGGGGGACAGTACACTACTAACGAAAAACTGTTTTTT. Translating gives CASSGGQYTTNEKLFF.